One and the same sample provided the 30 T cell receptor beta chains below, sequenced in a study of esophageal squamous cell carcinoma under preoperative chemotherapy. TCRdb independently ran MiXCR on the PCR reads; one entry per CDR3 protein. Of just over 30,000 distinct CDR3 sequences detected, roughly half appear once; the ten largest clones hold less than 15%. As for time point: before preoperative PTX-NDP chemotherapy. The sample was acquired from a patient given preoperative chemotherapy. The receptors here all came from a human donor with esophageal squamous cell carcinoma. The donor label of this sample is uncertain.

The chain has TRBV7-2 and TRBJ2-5; 8 positions match TRBD2. J gave up 5 bases and V 10 bases, and 9 bases lay outside the gene matches. Germline lookup yields CDR1 SGHTA and CDR2 FQGNSA. The CDR3 is made up of 13 amino acids. In DNA, the CDR3 is TGTGCCAATTTTCGGGGGGGCCGGGAGACCCAGTACTTC. Its protein product is CANFRGGRETQYF.

CDR3 residues: CASRAGGQDTQYF. DNA for the CDR3: TGTGCCAGTCGGGCAGGGGGCCAAGATACGCAGTATTTT. The chain joins TRBV12-3 or TRBV12-4 to TRBJ2-3; 8 bases align to TRBD1. The CDR3 spans 13 residues. V lost 9 bases, J lost 5 bases, and 7 bases stayed unmatched.

The chain uses TRBV11-3 and TRBJ2-3; D ambiguous. From germline, CDR1 is SGHNT and CDR2 YENEEA. The CDR3 covers 15 residues. The V end lost 4 bases, the J end lost 5 bases, and 16 bases lay between the germline ends. The CDR3 protein is CASSSWLCTKDTQYF. CDR3 sequence (DNA): TGTGCCAGCAGCTCCTGGCTGTGTACCAAAGATACGCAGTATTTT.

The V and J genes are TRBV27 and TRBJ2-3, with 7 positions matching TRBD1. The trim removed 8 bases at V and 0 bases at J, leaving 5 bases unmatched. The CDR3 length is 14 residues. The germline CDR1 and CDR2 sequences are MNHEY and SMNVEV (reference sequence). CDR3 region: CASRQGLSTDTQYF. CDR3 coding DNA: TGTGCCAGCCGACAGGGTTTGAGCACAGATACGCAGTATTTT.

A word on this clonotype: One end of the junction does not line up with germline, which may come from a read error. The chain recombines TRBV7-3 with TRBJ2-4, with D uncertain. The CDR3 runs 16 residues. Per germline, CDR1 SGHTA and CDR2 FQGTGA. CDR3 protein: CASSFSELCAKNIQYF. CDR3 sequence (DNA): TGTGCGAGCAGCTTCTCGGAGCTGTGTGCCAAAAACATTCAGTACTTC. Drawing the rest from reference TRBV7-3 and TRBJ2-4, the complete variable domain is GAGVSQTPSNKVTEKGKYVELRCDPISGHTALYWYRQSLGQGPEFLIYFQGTGAADDSGLPNDRFFAVRPEGSVSTLKIQRTERGDSAVYLCASSFSELCAKNIQYFGAGTRLSVL.

This clonotype was detected ten times or more. The rearrangement uses TRBV7-2 and TRBJ1-6; maybe TRBD1 (5 bases). V lost 6 bases, J lost 13 bases, and 22 bases lay in between. The CDR3 loop spans 15 amino acids. The germline CDR1 and CDR2 sequences are SGHTA and FQGNSA. CDR3 amino acids: CASSSGAMMPGPLHF. In nucleotides, the CDR3 is TGTGCCAGCAGTTCCGGGGCCATGATGCCTGGCCCCCTCCACTTT.

On this clonotype: A read error may account for a junction end that differs from germline. The chain recombines TRBV7-2 with TRBJ2-3; D gene ambiguous. CDR1 is SGHTA, CDR2 FQGNSA, per germline. The CDR3 runs to 13 residues. CDR3 in amino acids: CASSLITKDTQYF. In nucleotides, the CDR3 is TGTGCCAGCAGCTTAATCACCAAAGACACTCAGTACTTT.

CDR3 bases: TGTGCCAGCAGCTCTGATTTGGGACCTAAAAACATTCAGTACTTC. Protein: CASSSDLGPKNIQYF. The chain uses TRBV7-8 and TRBJ2-4; D is perhaps TRBD1 or TRBD2 (5 bases each). Germline CDR1 is SGHVS and CDR2 is FQNEAQ. Between the trimmed V and J ends, which lost 4 bases and 4 bases, there was a span of 14 bases. The CDR3 has 15 residues.

The rearrangement joins TRBV12-3 or TRBV12-4 to TRBJ1-2, with TRBD1 identical over 9 bases. CDR3 length equals 15 residues. Germline trimming cut 5 bases from V and 4 bases from J; bases unmatched to any gene: 8. The CDR3 sequence: CASSPGQGTIYGYTF. The CDR3 region has the DNA TGTGCCAGCAGTCCAGGACAGGGGACGATCTATGGCTACACCTTC.

This clonotype has at least ten counts. The J gene is TRBJ2-1, the V gene TRBV27, with 9 positions matching TRBD2. CDR1 is MNHEY and CDR2 is SMNVEV in the germline V gene (reference sequence). Trimming at V came to 3 bases and at J to 7 bases, leaving 7 bases not matched to a gene. The CDR3 spans 15 residues. The CDR3 coding sequence is TGTGCCAGCAGTTTGAGTAGCGGGAGTCAAAATGAGCAGTTCTTC. It encodes CASSLSSGSQNEQFF.

This rearrangement joins TRBV7-2 to TRBJ2-5; 9 bases fit TRBD2. The CDR3 contains 16 residues. Losses at the gene ends were 8 bases for V and 3 bases for J; bases not matched to a gene: 13. CDR1 SGHTA and CDR2 FQGNSA come from the germline V gene. The CDR3 region has the DNA TGTGCCAGCGGGGGAGCGGGGGGCCGTGACAAAGAGACCCAGTACTTC. Amino acids: CASGGAGGRDKETQYF.

This clonotype turned up a few times. The chain joins TRBV19 to TRBJ2-4; 8 nucleotides line up with TRBD2. Trimming cost V 7 bases and J 1 base; bases outside gene matches: 3. Germline V gives CDR1 LNHDA, CDR2 SQIVND (reference sequence). The CDR3 runs to 14 residues. CDR3 loop: CASTSGGAKNIQYF. The CDR3 DNA follows: TGTGCCAGTACCAGCGGGGGTGCCAAAAACATTCAGTACTTC.

The table lists this clonotype with many counts. The rearrangement joins TRBV6-1 to TRBJ1-2; perhaps TRBD1 as D (6 bases). Trimming cost V 0 bases and J 8 bases, with 13 bases left between them. Germline loops: CDR1 MNHNS, CDR2 SASEGT. The CDR3 contains 14 residues. The DNA for the CDR3 is TGTGCCAGCAGTGAAGCGGAGGGGGAAGAGGGCTACACCTTC. It encodes CASSEAEGEEGYTF.

The chain carries TRBV7-3 and TRBJ2-5; TRBD2 is a possible D gene (7 bases). V lost 3 bases to trimming and J lost 8 bases, with 25 bases between them. The CDR3 is 17 amino acids. Germline CDR1 and CDR2: SGHTA and FQGTGA. The CDR3 spells CASSFIPGGGIQNTQYF. CDR3 DNA sequence: TGTGCCAGCAGCTTCATACCGGGGGGCGGTATCCAAAACACCCAGTACTTC. Looking up the rest from reference TRBV7-3 and TRBJ2-5 gives the full variable domain: GAGVSQTPSNKVTEKGKYVELRCDPISGHTALYWYRQSLGQGPEFLIYFQGTGAADDSGLPNDRFFAVRPEGSVSTLKIQRTERGDSAVYLCASSFIPGGGIQNTQYFGPGTRLLVL.

This clonotype was recorded at least ten times. This chain connects TRBV7-2 to TRBJ2-7; 9 nucleotides agree with TRBD2. CDR3 length equals 15 residues. Germline V gene lookup returns CDR1 SGHTA and CDR2 FQGNSA. With 1 base clipped from V and 7 bases from J, the junction kept 8 bases outside the gene matches. The CDR3 spells CASSLGLAGTLEQYF. In nucleotides, the CDR3 is TGTGCCAGCAGCTTAGGGCTAGCGGGGACCTTGGAGCAGTACTTC.

In the case of this clonotype: The CDR3 carries no conserved terminal phenylalanine or tryptophan, so it likely arises from a read error. It is unclear where the CDR3 begins or ends on the DNA, so no DNA is shown, and the CDR3 is as TCRdb lists it. This chain's CDR3 is CASSLDGHQETRLS. The V call is TRBV7-6, the J call TRBJ2-5. CDR1 is SGHVS and CDR2 is FNYEAQ in the germline V gene. The CDR3 is 14 residues long, ends included.

Concerning this clonotype: Germline and junction disagree at one end, which may indicate a read error. The rearrangement uses TRBV7-2 and TRBJ2-4, with 10 bases that match TRBD2. This CDR3 has 16 amino acids. In germline, CDR1 is SGHTA, CDR2 FQGNSA. The CDR3 DNA reads as TGTGCCAGCAGGGGAGCGGGGGGGGGTGCCCAAAACATCCAGTACTTC. This gives the protein CASRGAGGGAQNIQYF.

The rearrangement uses TRBV6-5 and TRBJ1-2, with 10 bases aligning to TRBD1. There are 14 residues in the CDR3. CDR1 and CDR2 from the germline V gene are MNHEY and SVGAGI. Losses at the gene ends were 4 bases for V and 6 bases for J; bases not matched to a gene: 5. This CDR3 is CASSFEDRGNGYTF. The CDR3 coding sequence is TGTGCCAGCAGTTTCGAGGACAGGGGGAATGGCTACACCTTC.

The rearrangement joins TRBV7-2 to TRBJ2-5, with a tentative D call TRBD1 (7 bases). CDR1 is SGHTA, CDR2 FQGNSA, per germline. The CDR3 runs to 16 residues. Trimming removed 8 bases from V and 4 bases from J, with 23 bases in between. This chain's CDR3 is CASGRQGGRGPETQYF. The CDR3 DNA is TGTGCCAGCGGGCGACAGGGAGGCCGTGGCCCAGAGACCCAGTACTTC. Looking up the rest from reference TRBV7-2 and TRBJ2-5 gives the full variable domain: GAGVSQSPSNKVTEKGKDVELRCDPISGHTALYWYRQSLGQGLEFLIYFQGNSAPDKSGLPSDRFSAERTGGSVSTLTIQRTQQEDSAVYLCASGRQGGRGPETQYFGPGTRLLVL.

At least ten counts were recorded for this clonotype. The chain couples TRBV7-8 to TRBJ2-1, with D hard to call. The CDR3 spans 14 residues. V was trimmed by 3 bases and J by 1 base, leaving 7 bases between them. Germline CDR1 SGHVS, CDR2 FQNEAQ. CDR3 in DNA: TGTGCCAGCAGCTTCGGGCTTTCCTACAATGAGCAGTTCTTC. Translation gives CASSFGLSYNEQFF.

This clonotype turned up a few times. The CDR3 coding sequence is TGTGCCACCAGCAGAGGGGACTCGTACAATGAGCAGTTCTTC. Amino acid sequence: CATSRGDSYNEQFF. The chain employs TRBV15 and TRBJ2-1, with a tentative D call TRBD2 (6 bases). Germline V gene lookup returns CDR1 LNHNV and CDR2 YYDKDF (reference sequence). The CDR3 has 14 amino acids. V lost 1 base and J 4 bases, leaving 8 bases between the germline ends.

The rearrangement links TRBV7-3 to TRBJ2-3; D may correspond to TRBD1 or TRBD2 (6 bases each). The end of the DNA aligns better with TRBJ2-7, so the J call may be wrong. The CDR3 spans 15 residues. Germline loops: CDR1 SGHTA, CDR2 FQGTGA. CDR3 amino acids: CASSSRGVAKDTQYF. Here the CDR3 DNA reads TGTGCCAGCAGCTCGAGGGGGGTGGCCAAAGACACGCAGTACTTC.

This clonotype was seen a few times. The chain employs TRBV6-1 and TRBJ2-7, with 8 nucleotides matching TRBD1. The CDR3 consists of 14 residues. V shed 5 bases, J shed 2 bases, and the junction held 5 bases outside the gene matches. CDR1 is MNHNS, CDR2 SASEGT, per germline. In DNA form, the CDR3 reads TGTGCCAGCAGTACCGGGACAGGACCCTACGAGCAGTACTTC. It yields the protein CASSTGTGPYEQYF.

This clonotype was counted at least ten times. The chain joins TRBV7-8 to TRBJ2-1; D might be TRBD2 (5 bases). Germline V gene data show CDR1 as SGHVS and CDR2 as FQNEAQ. V gave up 5 bases and J gave up 12 bases, with 11 bases separating them. This CDR3 has 11 residues. CDR3 DNA: TGTGCCAGCAGCCCAGGACTGTGGCAGTTCTTC. This translates into CASSPGLWQFF.

The chain has TRBV6-1 and TRBJ2-3; either TRBD1 or TRBD2 may supply D (5 bases each). The CDR3 runs 16 residues. The germline V gene encodes CDR1 MNHNS and CDR2 SASEGT. Trimming cost V 2 bases and J 12 bases, with 24 bases left between them. In DNA, the CDR3 is TGTGCCAGCAGTGAATTTTGGGGGAGCGACACAAACACTCAGTATTTT. As protein: CASSEFWGSDTNTQYF.

This chain links TRBV28 with TRBJ2-5, with D possibly being TRBD2 (5 bases). The J call may be wrong; the DNA end is better matched by TRBJ2-7. This CDR3 is built from 15 residues. Germline CDR1 is MDHEN and CDR2 is SYDVKM. As DNA, the CDR3 is TGTGCCAGCAGTTGGGGAGAAACTAGGCGATACGAGCAGTACTTC. Protein product: CASSWGETRRYEQYF.

The sample holds a few counts of this clonotype. The CDR3 DNA follows: TGTGCCAGCAGCAACGGGGTGTTCGGCACAGATACGCAGTATTTT. Protein product: CASSNGVFGTDTQYF. The chain employs TRBV7-2 and TRBJ2-3, with D possibly being TRBD2 (5 bases). V lost 5 bases, J lost 1 base, and 13 bases lay in between. The CDR3 length is 15 residues. Germline V gene data show CDR1 as SGHTA and CDR2 as FQGNSA.

Turning to this clonotype: Sequence at one end of the junction differs from germline and may be a read error. This rearrangement joins TRBV7-9 to TRBJ2-3; possibly TRBD1 for D (7 bases). Germline V CDR1 and CDR2: SEHNR, FQNEAQ (reference sequence). This CDR3 contains 17 residues. As DNA, the CDR3 is TGTGCCAGCAGTCAAAGTGGCGGGACAGCGAGCACAGAGACGCAGTTTTTT. Its protein is CASSQSGGTASTETQFF. The entire variable domain, with the rest obtained from reference TRBV7-9 and TRBJ2-3, is as follows: DTGVSQNPRHKITKRGQNVTFRCDPISEHNRLYWYRQTLGQGPEFLTYFQNEAQLEKSRLLSDRFSAERPKGSFSTLEIQRTEQGDSAMYLCASSQSGGTASTETQFFGPGTRLTVL.

This chain uses TRBV3-1 with TRBJ2-2; 12 nucleotides agree with TRBD2. The CDR3 loop spans 18 amino acids. CDR1 and CDR2 from the germline V gene are LGHDT and YNNKEL (reference sequence). V trimming: 2 bases; J trimming: 5 bases; junction bases outside the gene matches: 9. The CDR3 loop is CASSQFLAGGPVTGELFF. As DNA, the CDR3 is TGTGCCAGCAGCCAATTTCTAGCGGGAGGGCCGGTAACCGGGGAGCTGTTTTTT.

The chain employs TRBV7-2 and TRBJ1-2, with 7 nucleotides matching TRBD1. Germline V CDR1 and CDR2: SGHTA, FQGNSA. V dropped 2 bases and J dropped 2; count of bases not matched to a gene: 5. This CDR3 has 15 amino acids. For the CDR3, the DNA is TGTGCCAGCAGCTTAATGGACAGGACGAACTATGGCTACACCTTC. Translating it yields CASSLMDRTNYGYTF.